The source of this TCR beta chain is a study of T cell responses to AZD1222 COVID-19 vaccine. In regard to this clone: What it binds is unknown.

Whole-study findings and limits: Spike as a whole was targeted by vaccine-associated CD4 TCRs, dominant at 160-218 and 743-854. Unmutated regions of variants are reportedly targeted by nearly half of spike-specific TCRs. Donors, mostly white British, included more females; clonal diversity was possibly underestimated.

Repertoires were generated with immunoSEQ multiplex PCR, while TCRdb's copy carries only in-frame clones and drops some. The table records 55,000 to 80,000 clones, around four fifths of them present only once. The material sequenced was peripheral blood, taken on day 0 of AZD1222 vaccination. The origin of this receptor is an adult in good health.

CDR3 amino acids: CASSKLNRVPYEQYF. CDR3 bases: TGTGCCAGCAGCAAACTGAACAGGGTTCCCTACGAGCAGTACTTC. The chain is built from TRBV7-2 and TRBJ2-7; a weak D match, TRBD1 (6 bases). V dropped 5 bases and J dropped 2 bases, with 16 bases sitting between them. Germline CDR1 reads SGHTA; CDR2 reads FQGNSA. The CDR3 spans 15 residues.